Listed below are T cell receptor beta chains from one sample, sequenced in a study of cytomegalovirus exposure and HLA in healthy donors. TCRdb's table, derived via immunoSEQ multiplex PCR, lists solely in-frame clones and lacks some. The repertoire holds 200,000 to 250,000 clones, with approximately 78% as singletons. What was sequenced was PBMCs. Receptors originate from a man aged 25-45 years in good health and CMV-seronegative. Both conserved end residues are part of each CDR3. The order of the fields is J gene, V gene, clone size, D gene, CDR3 protein, CDR3 DNA. The D gene is left open where the match is weak. Not every row has a clone size; where given, it reads once, few, many or a size class.

j_call: TRBJ2-7; v_call: TRBV6-5; clone_size: -; d_call: TRBD2; cdr3_aa: CASRGGVEQYF; cdr3_nt: TGTGCCAGCAGGGGGGGGGTCGAGCAGTACTTC
j_call: TRBJ1-1; v_call: TRBV29-1; clone_size: once; d_call: -; cdr3_aa: CSVDYLNTEAFF; cdr3_nt: TGCAGCGTTGATTATTTGAACACTGAAGCTTTCTTT
j_call: TRBJ2-1; v_call: TRBV25-1; clone_size: -; d_call: TRBD2; cdr3_aa: CASRGTSGGVAEQFF; cdr3_nt: TGTGCCAGCCGAGGGACTAGCGGGGGGGTAGCTGAGCAGTTCTTC
j_call: TRBJ2-7; v_call: TRBV27; clone_size: -; d_call: TRBD1; cdr3_aa: CASSSTGTGDDEQYF; cdr3_nt: TGTGCCAGCAGTTCCACCGGGACAGGGGATGACGAGCAGTACTTC
j_call: TRBJ1-4; v_call: TRBV28; clone_size: -; d_call: -; cdr3_aa: CASSFRTTFFNEKLFF; cdr3_nt: TGTGCCAGCAGTTTTCGGACAACCTTCTTTAATGAAAAACTGTTTTTT
j_call: TRBJ2-7; v_call: TRBV7-9; clone_size: -; d_call: TRBD2; cdr3_aa: CASSGVAGVSYEQYF; cdr3_nt: TGTGCCAGCAGCGGGGTAGCGGGGGTAAGCTACGAGCAGTACTTC
j_call: TRBJ1-5; v_call: TRBV6-6; clone_size: -; d_call: TRBD1; cdr3_aa: CASTPTGGSQPQHF; cdr3_nt: TGTGCCAGCACCCCTACAGGGGGTAGTCAGCCCCAGCATTTT
j_call: TRBJ2-2; v_call: TRBV11-3; clone_size: few; d_call: -; cdr3_aa: CASSLSPLLRVNTGELFF; cdr3_nt: TGTGCCAGCAGCTTAAGTCCCCTCCTCAGGGTGAACACCGGGGAGCTGTTTTTT
j_call: TRBJ2-1; v_call: TRBV5-1; clone_size: -; d_call: -; cdr3_aa: CASSSTGEVLDEQFF; cdr3_nt: TGCGCCAGCAGCTCAACCGGCGAAGTTCTAGATGAGCAGTTCTTC
j_call: TRBJ1-5; v_call: TRBV7-9; clone_size: few; d_call: -; cdr3_aa: CASSWGGSGQPQHF; cdr3_nt: TGTGCCAGCAGCTGGGGGGGCAGCGGACAGCCCCAGCATTTT
j_call: TRBJ1-6; v_call: TRBV19; clone_size: -; d_call: TRBD1; cdr3_aa: CASSIQGVDSPLHF; cdr3_nt: TGTGCCAGTAGTATACAGGGGGTGGATTCACCCCTCCACTTT
j_call: TRBJ2-1; v_call: TRBV19; clone_size: -; d_call: -; cdr3_aa: CASSIRGRGGNEQFF; cdr3_nt: TGTGCCAGTAGTATTCGGGGTCGGGGTGGGAATGAGCAGTTCTTC
j_call: TRBJ1-4; v_call: TRBV6-1; clone_size: -; d_call: -; cdr3_aa: CASRRTSGLGEKLFF; cdr3_nt: TGTGCCAGCAGGAGAACCTCAGGGTTAGGTGAAAAACTGTTTTTT
j_call: TRBJ2-7; v_call: TRBV2; clone_size: few; d_call: TRBD1; cdr3_aa: CASFDRGTLSYEQYF; cdr3_nt: TGTGCCAGCTTTGACAGGGGCACCCTCTCCTACGAGCAGTACTTC
j_call: TRBJ2-5; v_call: TRBV5-1; clone_size: -; d_call: -; cdr3_aa: CASSFGSQETQYF; cdr3_nt: TGCGCCAGCAGCTTCGGTAGCCAAGAGACCCAGTACTTC
j_call: TRBJ2-7; v_call: TRBV28; clone_size: -; d_call: -; cdr3_aa: CASIGQGFYEQYF; cdr3_nt: TGTGCCAGCATAGGGCAGGGGTTTTACGAGCAGTACTTC
j_call: TRBJ1-1; v_call: TRBV11-1; clone_size: -; d_call: -; cdr3_aa: CASSKRQSSGTEAFF; cdr3_nt: TGTGCCAGCAGCAAAAGACAGTCATCAGGCACTGAAGCTTTCTTT
j_call: TRBJ2-3; v_call: TRBV7-6; clone_size: few; d_call: -; cdr3_aa: CASSPRRGTDTQYF; cdr3_nt: TGTGCCAGCAGCCCCCGGAGGGGCACAGATACGCAGTATTTT
j_call: TRBJ1-2; v_call: TRBV12-5; clone_size: -; d_call: TRBD1; cdr3_aa: CASGLDTGQGYFYGYTF; cdr3_nt: TGTGCTAGTGGTTTGGATACGGGACAGGGGTACTTCTATGGCTACACCTTC
j_call: TRBJ2-6; v_call: TRBV6-5; clone_size: -; d_call: TRBD1; cdr3_aa: CASSLRTGLGANVLTF; cdr3_nt: TGTGCCAGCAGTTTAAGGACAGGGCTTGGGGCCAACGTCCTGACTTTC
j_call: TRBJ2-6; v_call: TRBV18; clone_size: -; d_call: -; cdr3_aa: CASSPPKGGSWVLTF; cdr3_nt: TGTGCCAGCTCACCACCGAAAGGGGGTTCTTGGGTCCTGACTTTC
j_call: TRBJ1-5; v_call: TRBV19; clone_size: -; d_call: -; cdr3_aa: CASSIRTDNQPQHF; cdr3_nt: TGTGCCAGTAGTATCAGGACTGACAATCAGCCCCAGCATTTT
j_call: TRBJ2-5; v_call: TRBV18; clone_size: once; d_call: -; cdr3_aa: CASSPSLGETQYF; cdr3_nt: TGTGCCAGCTCACCCTCTCTCGGGGAGACCCAGTACTTC
j_call: TRBJ1-2; v_call: TRBV4-2; clone_size: -; d_call: -; cdr3_aa: CASSQDFRGRTGYGYTF; cdr3_nt: TGTGCCAGCAGCCAAGATTTTCGAGGGCGGACTGGCTATGGCTACACCTTC
j_call: TRBJ2-5; v_call: TRBV5-1; clone_size: -; d_call: TRBD1; cdr3_aa: CASSLEGQGKFETQYF; cdr3_nt: TGCGCCAGCAGCTTGGAAGGACAGGGAAAGTTTGAGACCCAGTACTTC
j_call: TRBJ1-5; v_call: TRBV19; clone_size: -; d_call: TRBD1; cdr3_aa: CASSFLPGQGNQPQHF; cdr3_nt: TGTGCCAGTAGTTTCCTCCCGGGACAGGGGAATCAGCCCCAGCATTTT
j_call: TRBJ2-4; v_call: TRBV20-1; clone_size: -; d_call: -; cdr3_aa: CSATWGDIQYF; cdr3_nt: TGCAGTGCCACCTGGGGGGACATTCAGTACTTC
j_call: TRBJ1-4; v_call: TRBV7-6; clone_size: -; d_call: -; cdr3_aa: CASSAQATNEKLFF; cdr3_nt: TGTGCCAGCAGCGCACAGGCAACTAATGAAAAACTGTTTTTT
j_call: TRBJ1-1; v_call: TRBV11-2; clone_size: -; d_call: -; cdr3_aa: CASSLWGTRDSSMNTEAFF; cdr3_nt: TGTGCCAGCAGCTTATGGGGGACACGGGATAGTTCCATGAACACTGAAGCTTTCTTT
j_call: TRBJ2-5; v_call: TRBV4-2; clone_size: -; d_call: TRBD2; cdr3_aa: CASSRGGGETQYF; cdr3_nt: TGTGCCAGCAGCCGCGGGGGGGGAGAGACCCAGTACTTC
j_call: TRBJ2-5; v_call: TRBV6-5; clone_size: once; d_call: -; cdr3_aa: CASSYSNPVVETQYF; cdr3_nt: TGTGCCAGCAGTTACTCGAACCCAGTTGTCGAGACCCAGTACTTC
j_call: TRBJ2-5; v_call: TRBV2; clone_size: -; d_call: TRBD1; cdr3_aa: CASSGDSAHETQYF; cdr3_nt: TGTGCCAGCAGTGGGGACAGCGCACACGAGACCCAGTACTTC
j_call: TRBJ1-2; v_call: TRBV7-8; clone_size: few; d_call: TRBD1; cdr3_aa: CASSVTTGGWYGYTF; cdr3_nt: TGTGCCAGCAGCGTAACTACAGGGGGCTGGTATGGCTACACCTTC
j_call: TRBJ2-7; v_call: TRBV10-2; clone_size: -; d_call: TRBD2; cdr3_aa: CASLPATSGPGQYF; cdr3_nt: TGCGCCAGCCTCCCCGCGACTAGCGGCCCGGGGCAGTACTTC
j_call: TRBJ1-4; v_call: TRBV14; clone_size: -; d_call: -; cdr3_aa: CASSQDTRNEKLFF; cdr3_nt: TGTGCCAGCAGCCAAGACACCAGGAATGAAAAACTGTTTTTT
j_call: TRBJ2-7; v_call: TRBV2; clone_size: -; d_call: -; cdr3_aa: CASMADFYEQYF; cdr3_nt: TGTGCCAGCATGGCCGATTTCTACGAGCAGTACTTC
j_call: TRBJ1-6; v_call: TRBV7-9; clone_size: -; d_call: TRBD1; cdr3_aa: CASRQGRSPLHF; cdr3_nt: TGTGCTAGTCGACAGGGAAGGTCACCCCTCCACTTT
j_call: TRBJ2-5; v_call: TRBV10-3; clone_size: -; d_call: -; cdr3_aa: CAIRGADQETQYF; cdr3_nt: TGTGCAATACGGGGGGCAGACCAAGAGACCCAGTACTTC
j_call: TRBJ2-5; v_call: TRBV28; clone_size: -; d_call: TRBD1; cdr3_aa: CASSRNRGPGETQYF; cdr3_nt: TGTGCCAGCAGCCGCAACAGGGGGCCGGGAGAGACCCAGTACTTC
j_call: TRBJ1-1; v_call: TRBV27; clone_size: -; d_call: -; cdr3_aa: CASSLGGATEAFF; cdr3_nt: TGTGCCAGCAGTTTGGGAGGGGCCACTGAAGCTTTCTTT
j_call: TRBJ2-1; v_call: TRBV4-2; clone_size: -; d_call: TRBD2; cdr3_aa: CASSPPGGWQFF; cdr3_nt: TGTGCCAGCAGCCCCCCGGGGGGTTGGCAGTTCTTC
j_call: TRBJ2-3; v_call: TRBV29-1; clone_size: -; d_call: TRBD2; cdr3_aa: CSLSSGGFTDTQYF; cdr3_nt: TGCAGCTTATCTAGCGGGGGGTTCACAGATACGCAGTATTTT
j_call: TRBJ2-7; v_call: TRBV28; clone_size: -; d_call: TRBD2; cdr3_aa: CASYSLGSGGTLPYEQYF; cdr3_nt: TGTGCCAGCTATTCTCTAGGAAGCGGGGGGACCCTTCCCTACGAGCAGTACTTC
j_call: TRBJ2-1; v_call: TRBV18; clone_size: -; d_call: -; cdr3_aa: CASSPTPDAGEFF; cdr3_nt: TGTGCCAGCTCACCAACTCCGGATGCCGGAGAGTTCTTC
j_call: TRBJ2-5; v_call: TRBV19; clone_size: -; d_call: TRBD1; cdr3_aa: CASSQGGIETQYF; cdr3_nt: TGTGCCAGTAGTCAAGGGGGCATAGAGACCCAGTACTTC
j_call: TRBJ2-3; v_call: TRBV4-1; clone_size: once; d_call: -; cdr3_aa: CASSQGAGPFTDTQYF; cdr3_nt: TGCGCCAGCAGCCAAGGGGCGGGGCCCTTCACAGATACGCAGTATTTT
j_call: TRBJ2-5; v_call: TRBV7-9; clone_size: -; d_call: TRBD2; cdr3_aa: CASSLPLAGEETQYF; cdr3_nt: TGTGCCAGCAGCTTACCACTAGCGGGGGAGGAGACCCAGTACTTC
j_call: TRBJ1-5; v_call: TRBV15; clone_size: -; d_call: -; cdr3_aa: CATSRGSTASSQPQHF; cdr3_nt: TGTGCCACCAGCAGAGGGTCGACAGCATCATCCCAGCCCCAGCATTTT
j_call: TRBJ2-3; v_call: TRBV10-3; clone_size: -; d_call: TRBD2; cdr3_aa: CAISEGRDSTQYF; cdr3_nt: TGTGCCATCAGTGAGGGGAGGGACTCAACGCAGTATTTT
j_call: TRBJ2-1; v_call: TRBV5-5; clone_size: -; d_call: TRBD2; cdr3_aa: CASSLSAGGSYNEQFF; cdr3_nt: TGTGCCAGCAGCTTATCAGCGGGGGGTTCCTACAATGAGCAGTTCTTC
j_call: TRBJ2-7; v_call: TRBV27; clone_size: -; d_call: -; cdr3_aa: CASGESYEQYF; cdr3_nt: TGTGCCAGTGGAGAATCCTACGAGCAGTACTTC
j_call: TRBJ2-5; v_call: TRBV5-4; clone_size: -; d_call: -; cdr3_aa: CASSYNRDRTQYF; cdr3_nt: TGTGCCAGCAGCTATAATCGGGATAGGACCCAGTACTTC
j_call: TRBJ2-4; v_call: TRBV9; clone_size: few; d_call: -; cdr3_aa: CASSARLAGSQYF; cdr3_nt: TGTGCCAGCAGCGCCCGCTTAGCTGGTAGTCAGTACTTC
j_call: TRBJ1-2; v_call: TRBV5-1; clone_size: once; d_call: TRBD1; cdr3_aa: CASSEGTGSNYGYTF; cdr3_nt: TGCGCCAGCAGCGAGGGGACAGGGTCAAACTATGGCTACACCTTC